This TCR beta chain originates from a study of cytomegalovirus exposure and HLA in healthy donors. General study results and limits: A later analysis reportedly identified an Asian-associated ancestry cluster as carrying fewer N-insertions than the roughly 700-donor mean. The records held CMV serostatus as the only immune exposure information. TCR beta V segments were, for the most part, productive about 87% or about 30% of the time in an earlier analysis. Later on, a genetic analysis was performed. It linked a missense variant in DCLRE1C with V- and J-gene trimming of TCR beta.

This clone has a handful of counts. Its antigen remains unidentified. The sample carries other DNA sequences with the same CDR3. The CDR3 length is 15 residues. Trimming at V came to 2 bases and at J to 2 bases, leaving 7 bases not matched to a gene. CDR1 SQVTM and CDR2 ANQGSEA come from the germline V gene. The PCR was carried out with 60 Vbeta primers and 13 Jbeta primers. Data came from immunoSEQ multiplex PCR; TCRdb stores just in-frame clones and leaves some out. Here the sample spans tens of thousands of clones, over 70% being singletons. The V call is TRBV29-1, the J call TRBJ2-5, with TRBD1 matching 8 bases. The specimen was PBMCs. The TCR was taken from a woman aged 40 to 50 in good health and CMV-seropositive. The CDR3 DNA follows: TGCAGCGTTGAACCAGACAGGGGCCGACAAGAGACCCAGTACTTC. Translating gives CSVEPDRGRQETQYF.